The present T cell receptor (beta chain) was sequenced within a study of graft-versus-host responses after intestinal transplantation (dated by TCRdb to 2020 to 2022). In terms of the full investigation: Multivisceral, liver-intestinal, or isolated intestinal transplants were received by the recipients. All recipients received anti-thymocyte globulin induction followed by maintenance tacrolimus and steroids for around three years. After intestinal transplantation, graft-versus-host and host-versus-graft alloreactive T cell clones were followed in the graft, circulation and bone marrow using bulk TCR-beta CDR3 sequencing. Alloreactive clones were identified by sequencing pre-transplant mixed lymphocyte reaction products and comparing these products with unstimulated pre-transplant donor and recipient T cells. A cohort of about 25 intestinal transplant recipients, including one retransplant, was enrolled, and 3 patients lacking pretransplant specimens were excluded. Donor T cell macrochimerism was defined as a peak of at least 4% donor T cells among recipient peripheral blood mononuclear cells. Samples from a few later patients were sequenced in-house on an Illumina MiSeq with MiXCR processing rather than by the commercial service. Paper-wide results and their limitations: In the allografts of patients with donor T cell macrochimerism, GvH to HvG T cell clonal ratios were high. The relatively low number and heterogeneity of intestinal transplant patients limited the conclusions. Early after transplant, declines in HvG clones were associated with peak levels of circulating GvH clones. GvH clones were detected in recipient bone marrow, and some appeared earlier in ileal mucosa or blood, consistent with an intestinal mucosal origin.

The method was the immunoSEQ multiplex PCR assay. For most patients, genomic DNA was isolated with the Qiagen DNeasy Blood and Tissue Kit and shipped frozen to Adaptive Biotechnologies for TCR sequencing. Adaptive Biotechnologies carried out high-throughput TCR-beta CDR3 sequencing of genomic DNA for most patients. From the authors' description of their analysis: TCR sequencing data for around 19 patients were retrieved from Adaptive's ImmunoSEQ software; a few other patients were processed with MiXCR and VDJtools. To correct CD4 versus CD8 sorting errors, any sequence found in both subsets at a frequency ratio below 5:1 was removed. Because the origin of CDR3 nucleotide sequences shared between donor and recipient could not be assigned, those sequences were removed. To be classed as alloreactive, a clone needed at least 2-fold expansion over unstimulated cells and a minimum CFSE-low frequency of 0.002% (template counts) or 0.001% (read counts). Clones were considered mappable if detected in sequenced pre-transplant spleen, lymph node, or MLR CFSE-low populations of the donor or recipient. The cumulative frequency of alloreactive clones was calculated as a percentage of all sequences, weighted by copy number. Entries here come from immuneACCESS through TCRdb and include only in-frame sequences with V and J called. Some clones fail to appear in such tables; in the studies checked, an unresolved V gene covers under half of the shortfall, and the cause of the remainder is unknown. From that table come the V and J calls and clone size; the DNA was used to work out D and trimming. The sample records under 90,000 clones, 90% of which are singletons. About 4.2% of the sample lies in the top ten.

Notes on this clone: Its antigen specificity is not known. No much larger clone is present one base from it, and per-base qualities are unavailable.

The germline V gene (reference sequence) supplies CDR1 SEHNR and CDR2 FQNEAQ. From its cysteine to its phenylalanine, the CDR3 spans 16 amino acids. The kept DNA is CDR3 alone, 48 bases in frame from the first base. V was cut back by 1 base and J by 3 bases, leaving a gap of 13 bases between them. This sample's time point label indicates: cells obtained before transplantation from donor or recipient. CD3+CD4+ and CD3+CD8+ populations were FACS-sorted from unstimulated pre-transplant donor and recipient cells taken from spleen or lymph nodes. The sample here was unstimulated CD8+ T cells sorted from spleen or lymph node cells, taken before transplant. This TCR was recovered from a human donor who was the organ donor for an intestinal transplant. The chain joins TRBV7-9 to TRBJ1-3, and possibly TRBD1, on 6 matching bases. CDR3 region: CASSLGGPGDGNTIYF. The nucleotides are TGTGCCAGCAGCTTAGGGGGGCCAGGGGATGGAAACACCATATATTTT.